A selection of T cell receptor beta chains follows, all from one sample in a study of shared clonotypes between healthy human individuals. Profiled with immunoSEQ multiplex PCR; TCRdb holds only in-frame clones, not every one. The sample lists some 2,500,000 clones, approximately 93% seen once, with about 0.34% in the top ten. Sequenced material: naive CD4+ T cells from PBMCs. The receptor source for this set is a young man in good health. Some clones in this sample may be carry-over from other donors' samples. Both conserved end residues are part of each CDR3. D genes are given only for firm matches. Not every row has a clone size; where given, it reads once, few, many or a size class.

j_call: TRBJ2-7; d_call: TRBD1; clone_size: -; v_call: TRBV5-4; cdr3_aa: CASSTPKTGENEQYF; cdr3_nt: TGTGCCAGCAGTACCCCTAAGACAGGGGAAAACGAGCAGTACTTC
j_call: TRBJ2-7; d_call: TRBD2; clone_size: -; v_call: TRBV18; cdr3_aa: CASSPRSGLAGAYEQYF; cdr3_nt: TGTGCCAGCTCACCGCGGTCCGGACTAGCGGGAGCGTACGAGCAGTACTTC
j_call: TRBJ2-1; d_call: TRBD2; clone_size: -; v_call: TRBV28; cdr3_aa: CASSWFSGRASDEQFF; cdr3_nt: TGTGCCAGCAGTTGGTTTAGTGGGAGGGCCTCGGATGAGCAGTTCTTC
j_call: TRBJ2-7; d_call: -; clone_size: -; v_call: TRBV10-3; cdr3_aa: CAISESVVQYF; cdr3_nt: TGTGCCATCAGTGAGTCAGTTGTGCAGTACTTC
j_call: TRBJ1-2; d_call: -; clone_size: -; v_call: TRBV28; cdr3_aa: CASSFREQNYGYTF; cdr3_nt: TGTGCCAGCAGTTTCCGGGAACAAAACTATGGCTACACCTTC
j_call: TRBJ2-7; d_call: -; clone_size: -; v_call: TRBV5-8; cdr3_aa: CATHMAGNPYEQYF; cdr3_nt: TGTGCCACGCATATGGCGGGGAACCCCTACGAGCAGTACTTC
j_call: TRBJ2-7; d_call: TRBD1; clone_size: -; v_call: TRBV6-5; cdr3_aa: CASSYSHRGRSYEQYF; cdr3_nt: TGTGCCAGCAGTTACTCACACAGGGGGCGCTCCTACGAGCAGTACTTC
j_call: TRBJ2-1; d_call: -; clone_size: -; v_call: TRBV28; cdr3_aa: CALKSRPNEQFF; cdr3_nt: TGTGCCCTTAAGTCTCGTCCCAATGAGCAGTTCTTC
j_call: TRBJ1-2; d_call: -; clone_size: -; v_call: TRBV18; cdr3_aa: CASSPPSRGRGIYGYTF; cdr3_nt: TGTGCCAGCTCACCACCTTCTCGCGGGCGGGGGATCTATGGCTACACCTTC
j_call: TRBJ2-3; d_call: -; clone_size: -; v_call: TRBV7-2; cdr3_aa: CASSLGTQRTDTQYF; cdr3_nt: TGTGCCAGCAGCTTAGGAACCCAACGCACAGATACGCAGTATTTT
j_call: TRBJ2-5; d_call: -; clone_size: -; v_call: TRBV7-5; cdr3_aa: CVSKSPQETQYF; cdr3_nt: TGTGTCAGTAAGAGCCCCCAAGAGACCCAGTACTTC
j_call: TRBJ1-4; d_call: -; clone_size: -; v_call: TRBV15; cdr3_aa: CATSRGQSNEKLFF; cdr3_nt: TGTGCCACCAGCAGAGGGCAATCCAATGAAAAACTGTTTTTT
j_call: TRBJ2-7; d_call: -; clone_size: once; v_call: TRBV27; cdr3_aa: CASSPGRHPVNYEQYF; cdr3_nt: TGTGCCAGCAGTCCGGGACGTCATCCGGTTAACTACGAGCAGTACTTC
j_call: TRBJ2-7; d_call: -; clone_size: -; v_call: TRBV30; cdr3_aa: CAGGRVEGEQYF; cdr3_nt: TGTGCCGGGGGACGAGTTGAGGGCGAGCAGTACTTC
j_call: TRBJ1-1; d_call: TRBD1; clone_size: -; v_call: TRBV6-4; cdr3_aa: CASSDSGGQHYTEAFF; cdr3_nt: TGTGCCAGCAGTGACTCTGGGGGACAGCACTACACTGAAGCTTTCTTT
j_call: TRBJ2-1; d_call: -; clone_size: -; v_call: TRBV20-1; cdr3_aa: CSAFTGILQFF; cdr3_nt: TGCAGTGCATTTACGGGTATCTTGCAGTTCTTC
j_call: TRBJ2-5; d_call: -; clone_size: -; v_call: TRBV9; cdr3_aa: CASSPGVYETQYF; cdr3_nt: TGTGCCAGCAGCCCAGGGGTATATGAGACCCAGTACTTC
j_call: TRBJ2-1; d_call: TRBD1; clone_size: once; v_call: TRBV6-6; cdr3_aa: CASSYRDRGVNEQFF; cdr3_nt: TGTGCCAGCAGTTACCGGGACAGGGGAGTTAATGAGCAGTTCTTC
j_call: TRBJ2-3; d_call: -; clone_size: -; v_call: TRBV5-1; cdr3_aa: CASSLDATGNTQYF; cdr3_nt: TGCGCCAGCAGCTTAGATGCGACCGGAAATACGCAGTATTTT
j_call: TRBJ2-1; d_call: -; clone_size: once; v_call: TRBV7-2; cdr3_aa: CASSLATGRRSEQFF; cdr3_nt: TGTGCCAGCAGCTTAGCGACGGGGAGGCGTAGTGAGCAGTTCTTC
j_call: TRBJ2-7; d_call: -; clone_size: once; v_call: TRBV27; cdr3_aa: CASSSPLSYEQYF; cdr3_nt: TGTGCCAGCAGTAGCCCCCTGTCCTACGAGCAGTACTTC
j_call: TRBJ1-2; d_call: -; clone_size: -; v_call: TRBV5-6; cdr3_aa: CASSLVGPGVGYTF; cdr3_nt: TGTGCCAGCAGCTTGGTAGGGCCCGGAGTTGGCTACACCTTC
j_call: TRBJ2-1; d_call: TRBD2; clone_size: -; v_call: TRBV28; cdr3_aa: CASSLSGSVNEQFF; cdr3_nt: TGTGCCAGCAGCCTAAGCGGGAGTGTTAATGAGCAGTTCTTC
j_call: TRBJ2-5; d_call: TRBD1; clone_size: -; v_call: TRBV5-1; cdr3_aa: CASSFSGTGETQYF; cdr3_nt: TGCGCCAGCAGCTTCTCCGGGACAGGGGAGACCCAGTACTTC
j_call: TRBJ2-7; d_call: -; clone_size: -; v_call: TRBV30; cdr3_aa: CARRYGVEQYF; cdr3_nt: TGTGCCCGCCGTTATGGCGTCGAGCAGTACTTC
j_call: TRBJ1-1; d_call: TRBD1; clone_size: -; v_call: TRBV5-4; cdr3_aa: CASSLEGARTEAFF; cdr3_nt: TGTGCCAGCAGCTTGGAGGGGGCGCGGACTGAAGCTTTCTTT
j_call: TRBJ1-6; d_call: -; clone_size: -; v_call: TRBV2; cdr3_aa: CASTRDRRLYNSPLHF; cdr3_nt: TGTGCCAGCACGCGCGACAGGCGTCTCTATAATTCACCCCTCCACTTT
j_call: TRBJ2-3; d_call: -; clone_size: -; v_call: TRBV15; cdr3_aa: CATSRTFPPDTQYF; cdr3_nt: TGTGCCACCAGCAGAACCTTTCCGCCAGATACGCAGTATTTT
j_call: TRBJ1-2; d_call: -; clone_size: -; v_call: TRBV5-5; cdr3_aa: CASSHLGDDRYTF; cdr3_nt: TGTGCCAGCAGCCATTTAGGAGATGATCGCTACACCTTC